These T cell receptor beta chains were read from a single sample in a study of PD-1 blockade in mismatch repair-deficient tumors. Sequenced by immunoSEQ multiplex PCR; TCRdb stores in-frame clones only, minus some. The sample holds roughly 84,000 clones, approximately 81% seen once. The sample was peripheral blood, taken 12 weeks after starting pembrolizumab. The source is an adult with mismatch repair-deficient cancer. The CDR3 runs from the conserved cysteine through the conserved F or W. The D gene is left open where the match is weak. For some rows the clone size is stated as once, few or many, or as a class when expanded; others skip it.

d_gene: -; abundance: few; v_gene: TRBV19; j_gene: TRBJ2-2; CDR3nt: TGTGCCAGTACGGCGAACACCGGGGAGCTGTTTTTT; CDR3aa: CASTANTGELFF
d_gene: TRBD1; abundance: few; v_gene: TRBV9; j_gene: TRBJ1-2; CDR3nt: TGTGCCAGCAGCGCCGGACAGGCCGCCACTATCTATGGCTACACCTTC; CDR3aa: CASSAGQAATIYGYTF
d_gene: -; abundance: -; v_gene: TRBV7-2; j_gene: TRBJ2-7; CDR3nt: TGTGCCAGCAGCTTGACAGGTTGGGCCGAGCAGTACTTC; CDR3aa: CASSLTGWAEQYF
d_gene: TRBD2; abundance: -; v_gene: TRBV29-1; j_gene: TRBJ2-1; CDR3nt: TGCAGCGTTGATGGGTCCCAGCGGGGAGAGCAGTTCTTC; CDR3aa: CSVDGSQRGEQFF
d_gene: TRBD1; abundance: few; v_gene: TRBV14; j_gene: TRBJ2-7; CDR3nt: TGTGCCAGCAGCCGTCCGGGACAGTTCTTCTACGAGCAGTACTTC; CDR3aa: CASSRPGQFFYEQYF
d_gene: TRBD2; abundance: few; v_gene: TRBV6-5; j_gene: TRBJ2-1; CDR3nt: TGTGCCAGCAGCGGGGGGAATGAGCAGTTCTTC; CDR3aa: CASSGGNEQFF
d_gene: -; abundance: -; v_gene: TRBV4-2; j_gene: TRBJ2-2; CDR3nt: TGTGCCAGCAGCCAATCAGAGAGCACCGGGGAGCTGTTTTTT; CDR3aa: CASSQSESTGELFF
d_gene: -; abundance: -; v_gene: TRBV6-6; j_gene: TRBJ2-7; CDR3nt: TGTGCCAGCAGTTACTCGAAGGGATACGAGCAGTACTTC; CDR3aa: CASSYSKGYEQYF
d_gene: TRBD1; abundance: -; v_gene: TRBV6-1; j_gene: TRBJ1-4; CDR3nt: TGTGCCAGCAGCCGGAGACAGGGTAATGAAAAACTGTTTTTT; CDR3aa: CASSRRQGNEKLFF
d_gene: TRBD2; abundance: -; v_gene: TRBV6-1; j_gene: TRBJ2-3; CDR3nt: TGTGCCAGCAGTGACGGACTAGCGGGAGGGCCGGGTACGCAGTATTTT; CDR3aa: CASSDGLAGGPGTQYF
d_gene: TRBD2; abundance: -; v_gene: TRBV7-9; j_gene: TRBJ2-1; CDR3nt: TGTGCCAGCAGCCGAGTTTTAGCGGGAGGGCCTAAGAATGAGCAGTTCTTC; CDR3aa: CASSRVLAGGPKNEQFF
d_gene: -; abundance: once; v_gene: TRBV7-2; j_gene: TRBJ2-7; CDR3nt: TGTGCCAGCAGCTTAGCCGGGGCAGGCCCCTACGAGCAGTACTTC; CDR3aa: CASSLAGAGPYEQYF
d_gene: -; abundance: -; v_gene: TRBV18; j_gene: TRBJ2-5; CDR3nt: TGTGCCAGCTCACCACTTTCCGGGAGCCAGGGGACCCAGTACTTC; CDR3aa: CASSPLSGSQGTQYF
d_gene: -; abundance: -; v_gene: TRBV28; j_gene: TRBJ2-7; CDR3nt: TGTGCCAGCAGTCTTACAGCCTACGAGCAGTACTTC; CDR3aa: CASSLTAYEQYF
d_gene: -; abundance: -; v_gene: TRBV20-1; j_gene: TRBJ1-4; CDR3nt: TGCAGTGCTAAACGGGATGAAAAACTGTTTTTT; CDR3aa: CSAKRDEKLFF
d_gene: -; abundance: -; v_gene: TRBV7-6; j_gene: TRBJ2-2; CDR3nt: TGTGCCAGCAGCTTAGAGGCCGGGGAGCTGTTTTTT; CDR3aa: CASSLEAGELFF
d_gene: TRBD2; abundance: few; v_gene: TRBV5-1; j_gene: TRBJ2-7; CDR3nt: TGCGCCAGCAGCTGGGGGGGGACCAGCTCCTACGAGCAGTACTTC; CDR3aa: CASSWGGTSSYEQYF
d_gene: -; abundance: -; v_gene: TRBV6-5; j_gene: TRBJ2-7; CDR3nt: TGTGCCAGCAGTTACGTTGGGGGCAGGGTCGACGAGCAGTACTTC; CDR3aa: CASSYVGGRVDEQYF
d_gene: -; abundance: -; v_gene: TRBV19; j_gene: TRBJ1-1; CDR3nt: TGTGCCAGTAGTATAGGCGACAGAGACAACACTGAAGCTTTCTTT; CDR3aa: CASSIGDRDNTEAFF
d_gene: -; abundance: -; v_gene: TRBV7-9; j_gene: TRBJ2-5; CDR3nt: TGTGCCAGCCGAAAAGGATTCCAAGAGACCCAGTACTTC; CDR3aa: CASRKGFQETQYF
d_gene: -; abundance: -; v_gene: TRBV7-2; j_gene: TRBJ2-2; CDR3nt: TGTGCCAGCAGCTCCGACAGTACGAACACCGGGGAGCTGTTTTTT; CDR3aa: CASSSDSTNTGELFF
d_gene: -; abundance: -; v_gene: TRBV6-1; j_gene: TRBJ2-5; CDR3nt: TGTGCCAGCAGTGATAATTTCCAAGAGACCCAGTACTTC; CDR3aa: CASSDNFQETQYF
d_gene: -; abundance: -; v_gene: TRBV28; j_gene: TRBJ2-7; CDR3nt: TGTGCCAGCAGTTTATTTGGGAGCGGCGAGCAGTACTTC; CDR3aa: CASSLFGSGEQYF
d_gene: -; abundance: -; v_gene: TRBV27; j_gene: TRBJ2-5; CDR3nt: TGTGCCAGCAGTTTATGGCCGGGGTTGACCCAAGAGACCCAGTACTTC; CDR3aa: CASSLWPGLTQETQYF
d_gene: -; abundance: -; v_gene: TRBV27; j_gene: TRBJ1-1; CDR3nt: TGTGCCAGCAGTATCGGTGGTTTCACTGAAGCTTTCTTT; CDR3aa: CASSIGGFTEAFF
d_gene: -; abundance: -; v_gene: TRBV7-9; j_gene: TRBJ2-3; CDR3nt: TGTGCCGGTTCATGGCCCAGCACAGATACGCAGTATTTT; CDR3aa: CAGSWPSTDTQYF
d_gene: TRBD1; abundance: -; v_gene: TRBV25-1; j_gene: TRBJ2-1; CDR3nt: TGTGCCAGCAGAGCACAGGGGACCAGCAATGAGCAGTTCTTC; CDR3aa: CASRAQGTSNEQFF
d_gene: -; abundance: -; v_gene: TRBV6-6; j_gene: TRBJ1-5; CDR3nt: TGTGCCAGCAGTTACGAGGGTCCGAATCAGCCCCAGCATTTT; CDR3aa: CASSYEGPNQPQHF